The 21 T cell receptor beta chains below all came from one sample that was sequenced in a study of blood T cell repertoires in COVID-19. TCRdb's table, derived via immunoSEQ multiplex PCR, lists solely in-frame clones and lacks some. Of over 300,000 clones detected, 85% to 90% appear once; the ten largest clones hold over 9.5%. The sequenced material came from PBMCs or T cells enriched from blood (not recorded which). The receptors stem from a woman aged 18-35 years who had recovered from COVID-19.

This sequence joins TRBV28 and TRBJ1-1; 9 bases agree with TRBD1. CDR1 and CDR2 from the germline V gene are MDHEN and SYDVKM. The V segment lost 3 bases and the J segment 2 bases; nucleotides outside the gene matches: 7. The CDR3 totals 16 residues. CDR3 sequence: CASSLAPGQGNTEAFF. The DNA of the CDR3 is TGTGCCAGCAGTTTGGCTCCGGGACAGGGCAACACTGAAGCTTTCTTT.

This clone was found many times. This chain links TRBV10-3 with TRBJ2-5; 10 bases match TRBD1. There are 17 residues in the CDR3. Germline V gives CDR1 ENHRY, CDR2 SYGVKD. The ends lost 5 bases at V and 1 base at J; junction bases unmatched: 10. The CDR3 nucleotides read TGTGCCATCAGTAATGACAGGGGGCGTCGGGGCCAAGAGACCCAGTACTTC. It specifies CAISNDRGRRGQETQYF.

This sequence joins TRBV24-1 and TRBJ2-1; 7 bases are shared with TRBD1. J gave up 8 bases and V 8 bases, and 8 bases lay outside the gene matches. CDR1 and CDR2 from the germline V gene are KGHDR and SFDVKD. The CDR3 extends over 13 amino acids. The CDR3 region is CATKKRQGDEQFF. CDR3 coding DNA: TGTGCCACCAAAAAGCGGCAGGGGGATGAGCAGTTCTTC.

This chain uses TRBV12-3 or TRBV12-4 with TRBJ1-2; D gene unclear. CDR3 length equals 13 residues. Trimming removed 6 bases from V and 1 base from J, with 9 bases in between. DNA for the CDR3: TGTGCCAGCAGCCGAAGCGATAACTATGGCTACACCTTC. Translation gives CASSRSDNYGYTF.

This rearrangement joins TRBV6-5 to TRBJ1-1; tentative D call: TRBD1 (5 bases). Trimming cost V 10 bases and J 5 bases, with 17 bases left between them. The CDR3 loop spans 13 amino acids. Germline V lookup: CDR1 MNHEY, CDR2 SVGAGI. The CDR3 DNA is TGTGCCACCGAGCGGGGGGTAGGGACTGAAGCTTTCTTT. This sequence encodes CATERGVGTEAFF.

The chain recombines TRBV19 with TRBJ2-3, with D hard to call. V was shortened by 1 base and J by 0 bases, with 2 bases between the two germline ends. Per the germline V gene, CDR1 is LNHDA and CDR2 is SQIVND (reference sequence). This CDR3 is built from 13 residues. CDR3 nucleotide sequence: TGTGCCAGTAGTATAGCGAGCACAGATACGCAGTATTTT. Translating gives CASSIASTDTQYF. The entire variable domain, with the rest obtained from reference TRBV19 and TRBJ2-3, is as follows: DGGITQSPKYLFRKEGQNVTLSCEQNLNHDAMYWYRQDPGQGLRLIYYSQIVNDFQKGDIAEGYSVSREKKESFPLTVTSAQKNPTAFYLCASSIASTDTQYFGPGTRLTVL.

The chain recombines TRBV9 with TRBJ2-2, with no clear D. CDR1 is SGDLS and CDR2 is YYNGEE in the germline V gene. This CDR3 is 12 amino acids long. V shed 3 bases and J shed 8 bases, with 8 bases lying between them. The CDR3 spells CASSAQMGELFF. The CDR3, as DNA: TGTGCCAGCAGCGCTCAGATGGGGGAGCTGTTTTTT.

The genes are TRBV12-3 or TRBV12-4 and TRBJ1-1; D not resolved. The CDR3 length is 12 residues. Trimming left V 5 bases short and J 11 bases short, with 15 bases between. CDR3 nucleotides: TGTGCCAGCAGTAACGGCGGCGTAAGGGCTTTCTTT. Translation gives CASSNGGVRAFF.

The chain employs TRBV5-8 and TRBJ2-7, with TRBD2 matching over 15 bases. Germline values: CDR1 SGHTS, CDR2 YDEGEE. This CDR3 is 14 amino acids long. The junction had 1 base not matched to a gene; V was cut back by 2 bases and J by 7 bases. The CDR3 nucleotides are TGTGCCAGCAGCTTCGGACTAGCGGGAGGGGAGCAGTACTTC. It specifies CASSFGLAGGEQYF.

The chain joins TRBV7-9 to TRBJ1-1, with a weak D call TRBD1 (6 bases). Germline V gene data show CDR1 as SEHNR and CDR2 as FQNEAQ (reference sequence). The CDR3 has 18 amino acids. V lost 5 bases, J lost 3 bases, and 25 bases lay in between. This chain's CDR3 is CASSPVLRGTTLYTEAFF. CDR3 DNA: TGTGCCAGCAGCCCCGTTCTGAGGGGGACGACGCTATACACTGAAGCTTTCTTT.

This chain links TRBV6-5 with TRBJ1-2; D remains ambiguous. CDR1 is MNHEY and CDR2 is SVGAGI in the germline V gene. The V gene lost 0 bases and the J gene lost 7 bases, with 9 bases spanning the gap. This CDR3 has 13 residues. Written as DNA, the CDR3 is TGTGCCAGCAGTTACTCCACCTTCGGTGGCTACACCTTC. This gives the protein CASSYSTFGGYTF.

The rearrangement links TRBV27 to TRBJ1-1; 7 bases are a match to TRBD1. The ends lost 5 bases at V and 3 bases at J; junction bases unmatched: 15. The CDR3 is 17 amino acids. Germline V gene data show CDR1 as MNHEY and CDR2 as SMNVEV (reference sequence). CDR3 nucleotides: TGTGCCAGCAGTCCCTACAGGGTGAAGAGGGGGCACACTGAAGCTTTCTTT. Amino acids: CASSPYRVKRGHTEAFF.

The chain has TRBV11-2 and TRBJ1-1; D might be TRBD1 (5 bases). The CDR3 is made up of 15 amino acids. CDR1 and CDR2 (germline): SGHAT, FQNNGV. V lost 0 bases and J lost 2, with 10 bases in between. The CDR3 DNA sequence: TGTGCCAGCAGCTTAGATCCCGGGGGTAACACTGAAGCTTTCTTT. It is translated as CASSLDPGGNTEAFF.

The chain recombines TRBV2 with TRBJ2-3; weak D call: TRBD1 (6 bases). Per germline, CDR1 SNHLY and CDR2 FYNNEI. V shed 6 bases and J shed 4 bases, with 20 bases lying between them. The CDR3 totals 16 residues. The CDR3 DNA sequence: TGTGCCAGCAGCACCCCATCGGGACATAGGGCAGATACGCAGTATTTT. It yields the protein CASSTPSGHRADTQYF. The full variable domain, rest sourced from reference TRBV2 and TRBJ2-3, is EPEVTQTPSHQVTQMGQEVILRCVPISNHLYFYWYRQILGQKVEFLVSFYNNEISEKSEIFDDQFSVERPDGSNFTLKIRSTKLEDSAMYFCASSTPSGHRADTQYFGPGTRLTVL.

This chain connects TRBV6-4 to TRBJ1-1; D unresolved. V lost 0 bases and J lost 0, with 5 bases in between. The CDR3 extends over 14 amino acids. CDR1 and CDR2 from the germline V gene are MRHNA and SNTAGT. The CDR3 region is CASSDSHMNTEAFF. The CDR3 DNA reads as TGTGCCAGCAGTGACTCACACATGAACACTGAAGCTTTCTTT.

J is TRBJ1-2 and V is TRBV5-1; perhaps TRBD1 as D (6 bases). V lost 2 bases, J lost 0 bases, and 26 bases lay in between. CDR1 and CDR2 (germline): SGHRS, YFSETQ. This CDR3 is built from 20 residues. This CDR3 reads CASSFDFSSAGQRTNYGYTF. DNA of the CDR3: TGCGCCAGCAGCTTCGATTTTTCTTCGGCCGGACAGCGAACTAACTATGGCTACACCTTC.

The genes are TRBV5-8 and TRBJ1-2, with D maybe TRBD1 (6 bases). This CDR3 is built from 13 residues. Looked up from germline, CDR1 is SGHTS and CDR2 is YDEGEE. V lost 3 bases, J lost 7 bases, and 13 bases lay in between. The CDR3 sequence: CASSSGDHLGYTF. The CDR3 DNA sequence: TGTGCCAGCAGCTCAGGGGATCACCTTGGCTACACCTTC.

The chain joins TRBV19 to TRBJ2-3; 8 nucleotides line up with TRBD2. Germline values: CDR1 LNHDA, CDR2 SQIVND (reference sequence). The CDR3 sequence is 16 residues long. J gave up 2 bases and V 1 base, and 5 bases lay outside the gene matches. CDR3 sequence reads: CASSIAAGGTTDTQYF. Written as DNA, the CDR3 is TGTGCCAGTAGTATAGCGGCGGGGGGTACCACAGATACGCAGTATTTT.

J is TRBJ2-1 and V is TRBV9, with TRBD1 identical over 8 bases. CDR3 size: 16 residues. V lost 4 bases, J lost 4 bases, and 10 bases stayed unmatched. Germline CDR1 and CDR2: SGDLS and YYNGEE. CDR3 sequence (DNA): TGTGCCAGCAGCCCCCGAGGGCAGGGGGCTTACAATGAGCAGTTCTTC. Amino acid sequence: CASSPRGQGAYNEQFF.

The gene calls are TRBV6-5 and TRBJ1-1; perhaps TRBD1 as D (6 bases). Germline V gene data show CDR1 as MNHEY and CDR2 as SVGAGI. V was shortened by 8 bases and J by 0 bases, with 10 bases between the two germline ends. The CDR3 is 13 amino acids. CDR3: CASQGRVNTEAFF. The CDR3 DNA sequence: TGTGCCAGCCAGGGGAGGGTGAACACTGAAGCTTTCTTT.

The gene calls are TRBV11-2 and TRBJ2-3; D is perhaps TRBD1 (6 bases). This CDR3 is 15 amino acids long. CDR1 is SGHAT and CDR2 is FQNNGV in the germline V gene. Trimming shortened V by 4 bases and J by 1 base, and 12 bases separated the two germline ends. CDR3: CASSYNPGGTDTQYF. The CDR3 bases are TGTGCCAGCAGCTACAACCCAGGGGGCACAGATACGCAGTATTTT.